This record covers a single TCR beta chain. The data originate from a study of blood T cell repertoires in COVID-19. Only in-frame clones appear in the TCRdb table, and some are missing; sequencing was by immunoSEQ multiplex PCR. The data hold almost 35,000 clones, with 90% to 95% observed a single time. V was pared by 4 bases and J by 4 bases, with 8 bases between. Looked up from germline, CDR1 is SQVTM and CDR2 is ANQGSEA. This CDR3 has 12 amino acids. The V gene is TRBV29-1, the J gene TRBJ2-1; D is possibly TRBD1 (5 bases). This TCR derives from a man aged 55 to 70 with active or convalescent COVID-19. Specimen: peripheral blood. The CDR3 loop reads CSVAQVYNEQFF. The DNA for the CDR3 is TGCAGCGTTGCACAGGTGTACAATGAGCAGTTCTTC.